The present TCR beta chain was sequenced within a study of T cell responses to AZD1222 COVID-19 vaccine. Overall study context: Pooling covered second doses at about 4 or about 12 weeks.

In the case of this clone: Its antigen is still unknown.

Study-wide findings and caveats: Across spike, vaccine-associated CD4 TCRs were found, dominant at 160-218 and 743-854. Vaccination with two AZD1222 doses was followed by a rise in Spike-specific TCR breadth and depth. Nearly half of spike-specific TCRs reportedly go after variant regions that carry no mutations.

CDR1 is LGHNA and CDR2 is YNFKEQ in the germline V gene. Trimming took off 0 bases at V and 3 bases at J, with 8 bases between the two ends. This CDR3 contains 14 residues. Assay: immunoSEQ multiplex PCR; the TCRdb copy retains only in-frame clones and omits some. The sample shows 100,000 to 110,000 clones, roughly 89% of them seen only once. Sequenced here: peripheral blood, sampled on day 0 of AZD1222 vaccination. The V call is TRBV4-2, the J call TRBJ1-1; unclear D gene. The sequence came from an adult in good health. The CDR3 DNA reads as TGTGCCAGCAGCCAAGATCGGGGTGACACTGAAGCTTTCTTT. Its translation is CASSQDRGDTEAFF.